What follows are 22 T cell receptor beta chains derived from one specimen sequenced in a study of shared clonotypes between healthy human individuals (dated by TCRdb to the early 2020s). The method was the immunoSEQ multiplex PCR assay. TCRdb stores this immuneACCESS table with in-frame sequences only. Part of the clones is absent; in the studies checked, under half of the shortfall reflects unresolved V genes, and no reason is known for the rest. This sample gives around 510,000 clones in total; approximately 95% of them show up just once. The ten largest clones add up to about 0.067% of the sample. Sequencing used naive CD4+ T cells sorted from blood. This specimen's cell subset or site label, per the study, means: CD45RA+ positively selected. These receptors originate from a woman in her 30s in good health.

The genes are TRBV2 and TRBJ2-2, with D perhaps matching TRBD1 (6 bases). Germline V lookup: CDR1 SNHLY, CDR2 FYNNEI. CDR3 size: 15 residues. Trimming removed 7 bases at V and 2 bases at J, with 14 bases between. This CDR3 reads CASNQQGSNTGELFF. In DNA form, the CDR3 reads TGTGCCAGCAACCAACAGGGATCTAACACCGGGGAGCTGTTTTTT.

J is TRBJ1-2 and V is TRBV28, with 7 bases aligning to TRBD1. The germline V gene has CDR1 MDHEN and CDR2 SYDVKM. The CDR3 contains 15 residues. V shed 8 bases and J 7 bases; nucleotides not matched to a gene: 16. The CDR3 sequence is CASLQLPGQSTGYTF. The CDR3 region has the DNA TGTGCCAGCCTACAATTACCGGGACAGTCCACTGGCTACACCTTC.

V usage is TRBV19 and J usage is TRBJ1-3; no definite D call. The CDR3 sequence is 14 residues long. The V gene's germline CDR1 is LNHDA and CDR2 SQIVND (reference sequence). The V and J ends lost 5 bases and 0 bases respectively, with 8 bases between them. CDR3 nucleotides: TGTGCCAGTAGTTACCTGAGCTCTGGAAACACCATATATTTT. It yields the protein CASSYLSSGNTIYF.

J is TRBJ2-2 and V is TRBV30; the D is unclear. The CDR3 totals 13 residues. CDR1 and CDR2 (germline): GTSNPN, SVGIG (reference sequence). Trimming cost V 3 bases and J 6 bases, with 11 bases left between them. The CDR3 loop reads CAWSGPGPGELFF. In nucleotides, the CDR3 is TGTGCCTGGAGCGGACCCGGGCCCGGGGAGCTGTTTTTT.

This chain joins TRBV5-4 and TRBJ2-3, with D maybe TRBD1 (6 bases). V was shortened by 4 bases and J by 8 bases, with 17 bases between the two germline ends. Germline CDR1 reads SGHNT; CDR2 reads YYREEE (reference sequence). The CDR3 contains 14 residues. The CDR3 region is CASSGTTSLPTQYF. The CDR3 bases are TGTGCCAGCAGCGGGACAACCTCACTCCCTACGCAGTATTTT.

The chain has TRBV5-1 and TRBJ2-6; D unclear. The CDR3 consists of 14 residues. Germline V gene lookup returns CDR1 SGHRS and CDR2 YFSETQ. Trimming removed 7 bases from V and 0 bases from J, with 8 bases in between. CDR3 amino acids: CASGPGSGANVLTF. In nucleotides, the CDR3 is TGCGCCAGCGGGCCGGGCTCTGGGGCCAACGTCCTGACTTTC.

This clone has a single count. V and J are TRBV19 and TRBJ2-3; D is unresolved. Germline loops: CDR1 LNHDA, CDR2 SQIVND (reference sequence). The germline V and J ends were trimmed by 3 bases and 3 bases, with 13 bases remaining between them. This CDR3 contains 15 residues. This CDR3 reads CASSMIRARTDTQYF. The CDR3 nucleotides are TGTGCCAGTAGTATGATCCGTGCCCGAACAGATACGCAGTATTTT.

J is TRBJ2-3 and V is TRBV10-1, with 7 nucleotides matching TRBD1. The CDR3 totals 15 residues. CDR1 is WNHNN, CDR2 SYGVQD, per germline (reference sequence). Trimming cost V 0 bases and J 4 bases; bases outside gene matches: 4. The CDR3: CASSESTGSPDTQYF. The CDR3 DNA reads TGCGCCAGCAGTGAGTCGACAGGGTCCCCAGATACGCAGTATTTT.

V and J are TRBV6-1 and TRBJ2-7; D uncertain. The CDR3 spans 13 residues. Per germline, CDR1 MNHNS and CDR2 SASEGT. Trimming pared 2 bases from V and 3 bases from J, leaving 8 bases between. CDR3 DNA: TGTGCCAGCAGTGAAATGGTGGGCTACGAGCAGTACTTC. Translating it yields CASSEMVGYEQYF.

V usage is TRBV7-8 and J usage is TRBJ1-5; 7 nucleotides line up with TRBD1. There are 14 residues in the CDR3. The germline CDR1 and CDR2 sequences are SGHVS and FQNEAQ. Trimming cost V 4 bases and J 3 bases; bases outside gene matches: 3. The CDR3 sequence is CASSWDRSNQPQHF. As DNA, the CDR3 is TGTGCCAGCAGCTGGGACAGATCCAATCAGCCCCAGCATTTT. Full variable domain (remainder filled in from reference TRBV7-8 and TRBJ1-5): GAGVSQSPRYKVAKRGQDVALRCDPISGHVSLFWYQQALGQGPEFLTYFQNEAQLDKSGLPSDRFFAERPEGSVSTLKIQRTQQEDSAVYLCASSWDRSNQPQHFGDGTRLSIL.

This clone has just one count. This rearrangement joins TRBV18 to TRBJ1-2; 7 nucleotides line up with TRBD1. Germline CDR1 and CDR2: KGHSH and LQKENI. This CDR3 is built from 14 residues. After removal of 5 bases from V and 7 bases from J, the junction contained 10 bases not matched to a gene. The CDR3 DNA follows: TGTGCCAGCTCAGCGATCCGGGACAGCTTTGGCTACACCTTC. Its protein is CASSAIRDSFGYTF.

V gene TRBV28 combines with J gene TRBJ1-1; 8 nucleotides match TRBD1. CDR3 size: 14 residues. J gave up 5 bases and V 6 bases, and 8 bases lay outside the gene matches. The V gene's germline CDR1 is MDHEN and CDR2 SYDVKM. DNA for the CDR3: TGTGCCAGCAGACTGGGACAGGCCGTTACTGAAGCTTTCTTT. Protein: CASRLGQAVTEAFF.

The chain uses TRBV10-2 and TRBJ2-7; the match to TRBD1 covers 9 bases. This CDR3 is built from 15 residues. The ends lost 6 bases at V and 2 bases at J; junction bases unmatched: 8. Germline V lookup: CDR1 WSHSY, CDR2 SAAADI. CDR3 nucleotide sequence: TGCGCCAGCAGGGCCGGACAGGGGATACCCTACGAGCAGTACTTC. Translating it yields CASRAGQGIPYEQYF.

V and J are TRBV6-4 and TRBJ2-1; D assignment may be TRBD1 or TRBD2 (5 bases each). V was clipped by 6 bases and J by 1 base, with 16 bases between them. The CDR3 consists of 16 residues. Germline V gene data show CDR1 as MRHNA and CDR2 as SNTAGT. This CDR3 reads CASSRTGTASYNEQFF. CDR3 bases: TGTGCCAGCAGCCGAACCGGGACGGCGTCCTACAATGAGCAGTTCTTC.

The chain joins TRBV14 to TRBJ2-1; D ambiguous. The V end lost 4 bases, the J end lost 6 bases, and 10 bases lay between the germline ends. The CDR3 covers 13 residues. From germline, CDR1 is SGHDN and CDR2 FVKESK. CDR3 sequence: CASSLTLVNEQFF. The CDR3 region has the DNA TGTGCCAGCAGCCTCACCCTAGTCAATGAGCAGTTCTTC.

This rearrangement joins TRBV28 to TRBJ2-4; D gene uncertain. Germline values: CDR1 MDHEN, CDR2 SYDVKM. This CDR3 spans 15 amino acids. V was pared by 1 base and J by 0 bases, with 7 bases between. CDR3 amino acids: CASSLLQPAKNIQYF. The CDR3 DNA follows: TGTGCCAGCAGTTTATTGCAGCCAGCCAAAAACATTCAGTACTTC.

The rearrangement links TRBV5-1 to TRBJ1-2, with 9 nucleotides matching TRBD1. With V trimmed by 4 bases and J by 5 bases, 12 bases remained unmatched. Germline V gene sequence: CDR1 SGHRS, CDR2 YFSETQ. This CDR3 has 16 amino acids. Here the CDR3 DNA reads TGCGCCAGCAGCCCGGGAGTGGGACAGGGATGGTATGGCTACACCTTC. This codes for CASSPGVGQGWYGYTF.

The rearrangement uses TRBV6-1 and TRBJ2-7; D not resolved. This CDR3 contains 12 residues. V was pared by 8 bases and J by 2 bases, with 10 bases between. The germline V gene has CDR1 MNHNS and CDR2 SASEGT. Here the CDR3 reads CASRLDTYEQYF. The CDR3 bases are TGTGCCAGCCGACTTGACACCTACGAGCAGTACTTC.

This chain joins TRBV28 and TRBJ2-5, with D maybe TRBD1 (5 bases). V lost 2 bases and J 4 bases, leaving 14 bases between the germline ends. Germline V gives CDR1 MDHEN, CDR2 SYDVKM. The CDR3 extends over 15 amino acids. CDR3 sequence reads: CASSLDSLGSETQYF. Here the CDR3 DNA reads TGTGCCAGCAGTTTAGACAGCCTTGGCTCAGAGACCCAGTACTTC.

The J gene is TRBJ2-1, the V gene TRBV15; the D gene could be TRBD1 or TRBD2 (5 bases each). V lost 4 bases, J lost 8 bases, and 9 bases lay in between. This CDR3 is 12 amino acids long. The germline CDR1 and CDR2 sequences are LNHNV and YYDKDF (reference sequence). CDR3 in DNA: TGTGCCACCAGCACCGGGACCGATGAGCAGTTCTTC. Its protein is CATSTGTDEQFF.

CDR3 sequence: CAWTSSGANVLTF. CDR3 in DNA: TGTGCCTGGACAAGCTCTGGGGCCAACGTCCTGACTTTC. The chain carries TRBV30 and TRBJ2-6; D unresolved. Trimming shortened V by 4 bases and J by 0 bases, and 4 bases separated the two germline ends. The CDR3 sequence is 13 residues long. Germline CDR1 and CDR2: GTSNPN and SVGIG (reference sequence).

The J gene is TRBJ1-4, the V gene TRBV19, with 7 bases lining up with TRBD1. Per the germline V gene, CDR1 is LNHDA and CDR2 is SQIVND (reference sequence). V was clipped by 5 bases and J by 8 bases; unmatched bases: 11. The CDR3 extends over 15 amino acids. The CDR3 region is CASSPERGRREKLFF. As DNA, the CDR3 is TGTGCCAGTAGTCCCGAAAGGGGGCGTCGGGAAAAACTGTTTTTT.